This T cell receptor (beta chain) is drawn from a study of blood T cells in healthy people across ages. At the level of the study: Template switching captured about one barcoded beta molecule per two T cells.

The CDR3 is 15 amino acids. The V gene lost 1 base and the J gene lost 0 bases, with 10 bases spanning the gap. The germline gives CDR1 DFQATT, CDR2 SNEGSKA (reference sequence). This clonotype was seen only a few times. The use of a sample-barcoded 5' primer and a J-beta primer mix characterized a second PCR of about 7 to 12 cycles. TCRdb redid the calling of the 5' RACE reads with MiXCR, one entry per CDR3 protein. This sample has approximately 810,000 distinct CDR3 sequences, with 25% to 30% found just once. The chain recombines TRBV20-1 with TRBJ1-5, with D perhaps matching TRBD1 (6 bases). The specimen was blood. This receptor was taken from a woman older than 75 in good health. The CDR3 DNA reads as TGCAGTGCTAGAGGGACAGTAAGTAGCAATCAGCCCCAGCATTTT. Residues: CSARGTVSSNQPQHF.